These T cell receptor beta chains were read from a single sample in a study of blood T cell repertoires in COVID-19. This table comes from immunoSEQ multiplex PCR, and its TCRdb copy is limited to in-frame clones, with some not included. The sample shows roughly 500,000 clones, approximately 87% of them seen only once. The sequencing sample was made of PBMCs or T cells enriched from blood (not recorded which). The receptors were sampled from a woman in her thirties or forties who had recovered from COVID-19. Each CDR3 is given with its conserved first and last residue. The order of the fields is CDR3 protein, CDR3 DNA, clone size, D gene, V gene, J gene. D genes are given only for firm matches. Not all rows give a size; the values are once, few, many and, for expanded clones, a class.

CDR3 protein: CASSVDYQEKLFF
CDR3 DNA: TGTGCCAGCAGCGTAGATTATCAGGAAAAACTGTTTTTT
clone size: once
D gene: NA
V gene: TRBV9
J gene: TRBJ1-4

CDR3 protein: CASSFGGPNYGYTF
CDR3 DNA: TGTGCCAGCAGCTTCGGGGGGCCTAACTATGGCTACACCTTC
clone size: NA
D gene: NA
V gene: TRBV7-9
J gene: TRBJ1-2

CDR3 protein: CASSLQGAGNSPLHF
CDR3 DNA: TGTGCCAGCAGTCTCCAGGGGGCCGGTAATTCACCCCTCCACTTT
clone size: NA
D gene: TRBD1
V gene: TRBV6-2/TRBV6-3
J gene: TRBJ1-6

CDR3 protein: CASSEWTVSGYGYTF
CDR3 DNA: TGCGCCAGCAGCGAGTGGACAGTTTCTGGGTATGGCTACACCTTC
clone size: few
D gene: NA
V gene: TRBV5-1
J gene: TRBJ1-2

CDR3 protein: CASSIDRGLYEQYF
CDR3 DNA: TGCGCCAGCAGCATCGACAGGGGGCTCTACGAGCAGTACTTC
clone size: NA
D gene: TRBD1
V gene: TRBV5-1
J gene: TRBJ2-7

CDR3 protein: CASSLMGQTLTEAFF
CDR3 DNA: TGTGCCAGCAGCTTGATGGGGCAGACCTTGACTGAAGCTTTCTTT
clone size: NA
D gene: NA
V gene: TRBV11-3
J gene: TRBJ1-1

CDR3 protein: CASSSQPQGSYEQYF
CDR3 DNA: TGTGCCAGCAGTTCGCAACCCCAGGGGTCCTACGAGCAGTACTTC
clone size: NA
D gene: NA
V gene: TRBV6-2/TRBV6-3
J gene: TRBJ2-7

CDR3 protein: CASSGGSRDEQFF
CDR3 DNA: TGTGCCAGCAGCGGCGGGAGTAGGGATGAGCAGTTCTTC
clone size: NA
D gene: TRBD2
V gene: TRBV6-4
J gene: TRBJ2-1

CDR3 protein: CASSQEGGGTYEQYF
CDR3 DNA: TGCGCCAGCAGCCAAGAAGGTGGGGGGACCTACGAGCAGTACTTC
clone size: NA
D gene: NA
V gene: TRBV4-3
J gene: TRBJ2-7

CDR3 protein: CASSPQQGNRAEAFF
CDR3 DNA: TGTGCCAGCAGCCCCCAACAGGGGAATCGGGCTGAAGCTTTCTTT
clone size: NA
D gene: TRBD1
V gene: TRBV7-2
J gene: TRBJ1-1

CDR3 protein: CASSRGQGVTGELFF
CDR3 DNA: TGTGCCAGCAGCCGAGGACAGGGGGTTACCGGGGAGCTGTTTTTT
clone size: few
D gene: TRBD1
V gene: TRBV5-5
J gene: TRBJ2-2

CDR3 protein: CASSYSGEGLSNQPQHF
CDR3 DNA: TGTGCCAGCAGTTACTCAGGCGAGGGACTGAGCAATCAGCCCCAGCATTTT
clone size: NA
D gene: NA
V gene: TRBV6-2/TRBV6-3
J gene: TRBJ1-5

CDR3 protein: CASSEDTSRNEQFF
CDR3 DNA: TGTGCCAGCAGTGAAGACACGTCTAGGAATGAGCAGTTCTTC
clone size: NA
D gene: NA
V gene: TRBV2
J gene: TRBJ2-1

CDR3 protein: CSVLTSGGETQYF
CDR3 DNA: TGCAGCGTACTGACTAGCGGAGGGGAGACCCAGTACTTC
clone size: NA
D gene: TRBD2
V gene: TRBV29-1
J gene: TRBJ2-5

CDR3 protein: CASSEWGHLNTEAFF
CDR3 DNA: TGTGCCAGCAGTGAATGGGGGCACCTGAACACTGAAGCTTTCTTT
clone size: NA
D gene: NA
V gene: TRBV25-1
J gene: TRBJ1-1

CDR3 protein: CASSLDRSTDTQYF
CDR3 DNA: TGTGCCAGCAGCTTAGACAGAAGCACAGATACGCAGTATTTT
clone size: NA
D gene: NA
V gene: TRBV5-4
J gene: TRBJ2-3

CDR3 protein: CASSQRTGDVSNQPQHF
CDR3 DNA: TGTGCCAGTAGCCAAAGAACAGGGGACGTGAGCAATCAGCCCCAGCATTTT
clone size: NA
D gene: TRBD1
V gene: TRBV19
J gene: TRBJ1-5

CDR3 protein: CASTKGRSSGNTIYF
CDR3 DNA: TGTGCCAGCACCAAGGGGCGGTCCTCTGGAAACACCATATATTTT
clone size: few
D gene: NA
V gene: TRBV6-5
J gene: TRBJ1-3

CDR3 protein: CASSPSQGYNEQFF
CDR3 DNA: TGTGCCAGCTCACCATCGCAGGGGTACAATGAGCAGTTCTTC
clone size: NA
D gene: NA
V gene: TRBV18
J gene: TRBJ2-1